The 13 T cell receptor beta chains below all came from one sample that was sequenced in a study of T cell responses to AZD1222 COVID-19 vaccine (dated by TCRdb to about 2021). The time point label of this sample denotes: about 28 days (+/-7) after the second vaccine dose. The library came from the immunoSEQ multiplex PCR assay. The table was pulled from immuneACCESS by TCRdb, which kept in-frame rearrangements only. Such tables lose some clones; where checked, under half of the loss comes from unresolved V genes, and the rest has no known cause. A total of about 150,000 clones appear in this sample, about 90% of them only once. Just over 9% of the sample comes from the top ten. The sample was peripheral blood, taken 28 days after the second AZD1222 dose. The receptor source for this set is an adult who received the AZD1222 COVID-19 vaccine.

This sequence joins TRBV19 and TRBJ2-4; D is possibly TRBD1 (6 bases). CDR1 is LNHDA, CDR2 SQIVND, per germline (reference sequence). V lost 7 bases to trimming and J lost 12 bases, with 22 bases between them. CDR3 size: 14 residues. The chain's CDR3 is CASTPGKDSQNQYF. The CDR3 DNA reads as TGTGCCAGTACCCCGGGAAAGGACAGCCAGAATCAGTACTTC.

The chain recombines TRBV20-1 with TRBJ2-3; 7 bases align to TRBD1. Germline V lookup: CDR1 DFQATT, CDR2 SNEGSKA (reference sequence). V dropped 4 bases and J dropped 5; count of bases not matched to a gene: 9. The CDR3 has 14 amino acids. Here the CDR3 reads CSATDRALGDTQYF. The CDR3, as DNA: TGCAGTGCTACTGACAGGGCCCTTGGAGATACGCAGTATTTT.

This chain connects TRBV5-1 to TRBJ1-1, with 8 bases that match TRBD1. The junction had 8 bases not matched to a gene; V was cut back by 4 bases and J by 6 bases. The germline gives CDR1 SGHRS, CDR2 YFSETQ. The CDR3 contains 14 residues. CDR3 sequence (DNA): TGCGCCAGCAGCAAAGACAGGGGAGTCCCTGAAGCTTTCTTT. Amino acids: CASSKDRGVPEAFF.

Concerning this clone: The sample holds other DNA sequences that translate to the same CDR3. This chain uses TRBV28 with TRBJ2-7; no reliable D call. Trimming left V 6 bases short and J 2 bases short, with 5 bases between. This CDR3 region has 11 residues. CDR1 and CDR2 from the germline V gene are MDHEN and SYDVKM. Written as DNA, the CDR3 is TGTGCCAGCAGCCGTACCTACGAGCAGTACTTC. Amino acids: CASSRTYEQYF.

V is TRBV6-2 or TRBV6-3 and J is TRBJ1-1; the D is unclear. The CDR3 has 11 amino acids. The germline V and J ends were trimmed by 6 bases and 3 bases, with 5 bases remaining between them. Per the germline V gene, CDR1 is MNHEY and CDR2 is SVGEGT. The CDR3 DNA is TGTGCCAGCAGCCAGTACACTGAAGCTTTCTTT. Amino acids: CASSQYTEAFF.

The chain combines TRBV3-1 (or the pseudogene TRBV3-2) with TRBJ2-3; 8 nucleotides align to TRBD1. V lost 0 bases and J lost 1; bases outside the gene matches: 6. This CDR3 has 17 residues. Germline CDR1 LGHDT, CDR2 YNNKEL (reference sequence). The DNA for the CDR3 is TGTGCCAGCAGCCAAGACCAGGGGGCGAGGGGCACAGATACGCAGTATTTT. Encoded protein: CASSQDQGARGTDTQYF.

The rearrangement joins TRBV29-1 to TRBJ2-1, with TRBD1 identical over 8 bases. Germline V lookup: CDR1 SQVTM, CDR2 ANQGSEA. CDR3 length: 12 residues. V dropped 4 bases and J dropped 4; count of bases not matched to a gene: 0. The CDR3 nucleotides read TGCAGCGTTGGACAGGGGTACAATGAGCAGTTCTTC. Its translation is CSVGQGYNEQFF.

About this clone itself: Other nucleotide sequences from this sample produce the same CDR3. V is TRBV7-3 and J is TRBJ2-2; TRBD2 is a possible D gene (6 bases). Per the germline V gene, CDR1 is SGHTA and CDR2 is FQGTGA. The CDR3 runs to 15 residues. Between the trimmed V and J ends, which lost 5 bases and 0 bases, there was a span of 10 bases. This CDR3 is CASSPQRANTGELFF. The CDR3 nucleotides read TGTGCCAGCAGCCCCCAGCGGGCGAACACCGGGGAGCTGTTTTTT.

The chain is built from TRBV9 and TRBJ1-1; D may be TRBD1 (5 bases). Trimming cost V 3 bases and J 1 base, with 7 bases left between them. Per germline, CDR1 SGDLS and CDR2 YYNGEE. The CDR3 extends over 13 amino acids. As DNA, the CDR3 is TGTGCCAGCAGCGGGACACAGAACACTGAAGCTTTCTTT. This encodes CASSGTQNTEAFF.

This chain connects TRBV5-1 to TRBJ2-1, with D perhaps assigned TRBD1 or TRBD2 (5 bases each). The CDR3 has 15 residues. V lost 4 bases and J lost 1, with 12 bases in between. CDR1 and CDR2 from the germline V gene are SGHRS and YFSETQ. The CDR3 bases are TGCGCCAGCAGCGGAGAGGGGCCATCCTACAATGAGCAGTTCTTC. Its translation is CASSGEGPSYNEQFF.

The gene calls are TRBV6-1 and TRBJ1-1; unclear D gene. The germline V and J ends were trimmed by 1 base and 5 bases, with 8 bases remaining between them. Germline V gives CDR1 MNHNS, CDR2 SASEGT. The CDR3 is made up of 13 amino acids. The CDR3 coding sequence is TGTGCCAGCAGTGAAGAGGGCTGGACTGAAGCTTTCTTT. As protein: CASSEEGWTEAFF.

This clone occurred a few times. The CDR3 is CASSSQGRGNTEAFF. CDR3 coding DNA: TGCGCCAGCAGCTCACAGGGTCGGGGGAACACTGAAGCTTTCTTT. This chain uses TRBV5-1 with TRBJ1-1, with D maybe TRBD1 (6 bases). This CDR3 region has 15 residues. V gave up 3 bases and J gave up 1 base, with 13 bases separating them. Germline CDR1 SGHRS, CDR2 YFSETQ.

The chain combines TRBV6-5 with TRBJ2-7; TRBD2 matches 7 bases. Unmatched junction bases numbered 10, after V lost 6 bases and J lost 2 bases. This CDR3 spans 15 amino acids. The germline gives CDR1 MNHEY, CDR2 SVGAGI. CDR3 nucleotide sequence: TGTGCCAGCAGGGCGGGATCCGCGGGGGCCTACGAGCAGTACTTC. Translating it yields CASRAGSAGAYEQYF.